The source of this T cell receptor (beta chain) is a study of T cell repertoires in cytomegalovirus infection. Turning to the study itself: Peptides in the study included HLA-C-restricted and HLA-B-restricted CMV epitopes. Signatures in public TCR beta sequences pointed to both CMV infection and matching HLA type. Study-wide points: Carriers of CMV and the relevant HLA type were discriminated by public TCR beta frequency. The study found HLA-C-restricted CMV-specific TCR beta clonotypes dominating the ex vivo response.

Points on this clonotype: Its specificity is not known.

TCRdb redid the calling of the reads with MiXCR, one entry per CDR3 protein. The repertoire includes around 300,000 distinct CDR3 sequences, about 20% of them detected once, and approximately 20% sits in the top ten. CDR3 length: 14 residues. Germline loops: CDR1 LGHDT, CDR2 YNNKEL (reference sequence). J gave up 4 bases and V 4 bases, and 5 bases lay outside the gene matches. This sequence joins TRBV3-1 and TRBJ1-2; the match to TRBD1 covers 8 bases. The sequence was obtained from a human donor in good health (CMV status not recorded). Some clones in this sample may be carry-over from other donors' samples. The specimen was cultured PBMCs, collected from culture after CMV antigen stimulation. The DNA for the CDR3 is TGTGCCAGCAGCCGAGACGACAGGGGCTATGGCTACACCTTC. Translation gives CASSRDDRGYGYTF.